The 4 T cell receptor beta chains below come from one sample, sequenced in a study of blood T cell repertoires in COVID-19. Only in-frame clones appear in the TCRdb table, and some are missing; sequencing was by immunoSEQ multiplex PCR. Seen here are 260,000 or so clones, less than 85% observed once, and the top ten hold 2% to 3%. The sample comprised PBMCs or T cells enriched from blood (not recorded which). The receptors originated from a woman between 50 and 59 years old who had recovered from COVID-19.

This CDR3 reads CASSQSTGWGNQPQHF. The CDR3 region has the DNA TGTGCCAGCAGCCAAAGCACAGGGTGGGGGAATCAGCCCCAGCATTTT. The rearrangement links TRBV3-1 (or the pseudogene TRBV3-2) to TRBJ1-5; TRBD1 is a possible D gene (6 bases). Trimming left V 2 bases short and J 4 bases short, with 15 bases between. Germline lookup yields CDR1 LGHDT and CDR2 YNNKEL (reference sequence). The CDR3 loop spans 16 amino acids.

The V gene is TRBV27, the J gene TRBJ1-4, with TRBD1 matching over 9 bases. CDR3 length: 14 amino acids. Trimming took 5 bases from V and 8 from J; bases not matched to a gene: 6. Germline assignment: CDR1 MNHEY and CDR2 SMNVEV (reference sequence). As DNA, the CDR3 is TGTGCCAGCAGTGAACAGGGGGCTGGAGAAAAACTGTTTTTT. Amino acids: CASSEQGAGEKLFF.

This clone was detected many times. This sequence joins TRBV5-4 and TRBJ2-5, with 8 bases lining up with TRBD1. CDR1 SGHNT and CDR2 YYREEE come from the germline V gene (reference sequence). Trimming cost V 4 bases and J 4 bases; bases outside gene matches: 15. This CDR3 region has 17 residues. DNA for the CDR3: TGTGCCAGCAGCCTGTCGGTTGCAGGGGGCGAGTCAGAGACCCAGTACTTC. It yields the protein CASSLSVAGGESETQYF.

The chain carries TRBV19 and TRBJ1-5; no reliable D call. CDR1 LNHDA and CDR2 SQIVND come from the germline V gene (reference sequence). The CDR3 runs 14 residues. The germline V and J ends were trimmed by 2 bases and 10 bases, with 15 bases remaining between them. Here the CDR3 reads CASSIQSVPKPQHF. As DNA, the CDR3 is TGTGCCAGTAGTATACAGTCTGTGCCGAAACCCCAGCATTTT.